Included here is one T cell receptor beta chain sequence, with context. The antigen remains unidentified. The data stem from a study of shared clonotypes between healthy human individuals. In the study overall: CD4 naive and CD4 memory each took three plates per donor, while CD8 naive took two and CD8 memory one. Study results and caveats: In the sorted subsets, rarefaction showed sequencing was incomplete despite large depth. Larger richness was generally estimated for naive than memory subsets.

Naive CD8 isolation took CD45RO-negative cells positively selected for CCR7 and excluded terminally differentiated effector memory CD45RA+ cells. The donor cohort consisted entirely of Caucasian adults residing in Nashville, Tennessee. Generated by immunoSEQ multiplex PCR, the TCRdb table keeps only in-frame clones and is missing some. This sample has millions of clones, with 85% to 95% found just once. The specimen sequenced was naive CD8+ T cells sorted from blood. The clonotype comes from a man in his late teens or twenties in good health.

CDR3 nucleotide sequence: TGTGCCAGCAGCTTAGGGGGGCGGGAGTCGTACGAGCAGTACTTC. Amino acid sequence: CASSLGGRESYEQYF. The rearrangement joins TRBV13 to TRBJ2-7; 7 bases agree with TRBD2. The ends lost 0 bases at V and 4 bases at J; junction bases unmatched: 6. The CDR3 has 15 amino acids. The germline CDR1 and CDR2 sequences are PRHDT and FYEKMQ (reference sequence). Complete variable domain (other parts from reference TRBV13 and TRBJ2-7): AAGVIQSPRHLIKEKRETATLKCYPIPRHDTVYWYQQGPGQDPQFLISFYEKMQSDKGSIPDRFSAQQFSDYHSELNMSSLELGDSALYFCASSLGGRESYEQYFGPGTRLTVT.